This passage covers 23 T cell receptor beta chains from one sample sequenced in a study of T cells in tumors after PD-1 blockade (dated by TCRdb to between 2017 and 2020). Libraries came from the immunoSEQ multiplex PCR assay. This immuneACCESS table, as held by TCRdb, lists in-frame sequences with V and J called but not all clones. Of the missing ones, under half trace to an unresolved V gene in checked studies; the others have no known cause. This sample is represented by about 59,000 clones; about 80% of them were singletons. The ten largest clonotypes hold roughly an eighth of the sample. The meaning of the sample's time point label: before anti-PD-1 therapy. Here the sequenced sample was PBMCs, taken before anti-PD-1 treatment. These TCRs come from a human donor with basal cell carcinoma.

This clone was detected only a few times. The CDR3 coding sequence is TGCGCCAGCGGTTTAGACAGCCCTGGAAACACCATATATTTT. This sequence encodes CASGLDSPGNTIYF. The chain carries TRBV5-1 and TRBJ1-3; D may be TRBD1 (5 bases). In germline, CDR1 is SGHRS, CDR2 YFSETQ. V was pared by 7 bases and J by 2 bases, with 13 bases between. CDR3 size: 14 residues.

This clone was seen only a few times. The rearrangement joins TRBV10-3 to TRBJ1-3; D uncertain. Trimming shortened V by 6 bases and J by 0 bases, and 6 bases separated the two germline ends. The CDR3 has 13 amino acids. The germline V gene encodes CDR1 ENHRY and CDR2 SYGVKD. The CDR3 DNA reads TGTGCCATCAGCCCCCGCTCTGGAAACACCATATATTTT. Translation gives CAISPRSGNTIYF.

V and J are TRBV30 and TRBJ2-5; D unresolved. The CDR3 is made up of 13 amino acids. Germline values: CDR1 GTSNPN, CDR2 SVGIG (reference sequence). V lost 0 bases and J 5 bases, leaving 10 bases between the germline ends. CDR3 coding DNA: TGTGCCTGGAGTGTATGGCAGGCTGAGACCCAGTACTTC. Translating it yields CAWSVWQAETQYF.

The V call is TRBV5-1, the J call TRBJ1-2; TRBD1 aligns across 8 bases. Trimming at V came to 4 bases and at J to 8 bases, leaving 19 bases not matched to a gene. From germline, CDR1 is SGHRS and CDR2 YFSETQ. The CDR3 loop spans 17 amino acids. The CDR3 DNA follows: TGCGCCAGCAGCCCCTTACCGACGGGACAGGTTAGGAGGGGCTACACCTTC. Translating gives CASSPLPTGQVRRGYTF.

V is TRBV5-1 and J is TRBJ1-4; D gene uncertain. The CDR3 contains 17 residues. Deletions cut 3 bases from V and 8 bases from J, with 23 bases between. Germline V gene sequence: CDR1 SGHRS, CDR2 YFSETQ. The CDR3 sequence: CASSYGVKGVTREKLFF. DNA of the CDR3: TGCGCCAGCAGCTACGGGGTCAAGGGTGTAACTAGGGAAAAACTGTTTTTT.

The J gene is TRBJ1-1, the V gene TRBV9; D unresolved. This CDR3 contains 13 residues. The V end was cut by 3 bases, the J end by 0 bases, with 6 bases between. Looked up from germline, CDR1 is SGDLS and CDR2 is YYNGEE. This chain's CDR3 is CASSAAMNTEAFF. CDR3 DNA sequence: TGTGCCAGCAGCGCGGCCATGAACACTGAAGCTTTCTTT.

This chain links TRBV7-9 with TRBJ2-5, with D possibly being TRBD1 (6 bases). There are 14 residues in the CDR3. V lost 1 base and J lost 2, with 8 bases in between. In germline, CDR1 is SEHNR, CDR2 FQNEAQ (reference sequence). CDR3 in amino acids: CASSLGTAQETQYF. Written as DNA, the CDR3 is TGTGCCAGCAGCTTAGGGACAGCTCAAGAGACCCAGTACTTC.

In its sample, this clone was seen once. The chain couples TRBV3-1 (or the pseudogene TRBV3-2) to TRBJ1-1; no reliable D call. CDR1 is LGHDT, CDR2 YNNKEL, per germline (reference sequence). The V end was cut by 7 bases, the J end by 1 base, with 16 bases between. The CDR3 is 15 amino acids. This CDR3 reads CASTTAGGPNTEAFF. The DNA of the CDR3 is TGTGCCAGCACCACGGCGGGAGGCCCGAACACTGAAGCTTTCTTT.

This CDR3 reads CASSVEGNQPQHF. The CDR3 DNA is TGTGCCAGCAGTGTAGAGGGCAATCAGCCCCAGCATTTT. This chain connects TRBV2 to TRBJ1-5; D gene unclear. The CDR3 loop spans 13 amino acids. V lost 4 bases and J 2 bases, leaving 6 bases between the germline ends. Germline CDR1 SNHLY, CDR2 FYNNEI.

The chain joins TRBV5-1 to TRBJ2-6; unclear D gene. The CDR3 consists of 16 residues. CDR1 is SGHRS, CDR2 YFSETQ, per germline. V lost 0 bases to trimming and J lost 0 bases, with 7 bases between them. CDR3 DNA sequence: TGCGCCAGCAGCTTGGTTCCAGGCTCTGGGGCCAACGTCCTGACTTTC. This codes for CASSLVPGSGANVLTF.

This chain joins TRBV6-5 and TRBJ1-2; D not certain. The CDR3 is 14 residues long. V shed 6 bases and J shed 8 bases, with 19 bases lying between them. CDR1 and CDR2 from the germline V gene are MNHEY and SVGAGI. CDR3 sequence: CASSLDGHSQGYTF. DNA for the CDR3: TGTGCCAGCAGCCTGGACGGCCATTCCCAGGGCTACACCTTC.

The gene calls are TRBV2 and TRBJ1-1; D is ambiguous. Germline V gene data show CDR1 as SNHLY and CDR2 as FYNNEI. V lost 6 bases, J lost 11 bases, and 25 bases lay in between. The CDR3 loop spans 15 amino acids. CDR3 amino acids: CASSRGGTDSRIAFF. The CDR3 DNA reads as TGTGCCAGCAGCCGGGGAGGTACCGACTCTCGGATCGCTTTCTTT.

The chain combines TRBV6-6 with TRBJ1-2; 10 bases line up with TRBD1. The germline V gene encodes CDR1 MNHNY and CDR2 SVGAGI (reference sequence). The CDR3 sequence is 14 residues long. The V segment lost 7 bases and the J segment 4 bases; nucleotides outside the gene matches: 6. For the CDR3, the DNA is TGTGCCAGCATTGGACAGGGGGGTCTCTATGGCTACACCTTC. Its protein is CASIGQGGLYGYTF.

The chain combines TRBV11-3 with TRBJ2-3, with D perhaps matching TRBD2 (6 bases). The V and J ends lost 2 bases and 7 bases respectively, with 7 bases between them. Per the germline V gene, CDR1 is SGHNT and CDR2 is YENEEA. The CDR3 length is 12 residues. CDR3 amino acids: CASSLTSYTQYF. DNA of the CDR3: TGTGCCAGCAGCTTAACTAGCTATACGCAGTATTTT.

The chain combines TRBV6-5 with TRBJ1-5; D not resolved. The CDR3 runs 16 residues. Germline lookup yields CDR1 MNHEY and CDR2 SVGAGI. V lost 4 bases, J lost 7 bases, and 20 bases lay in between. The CDR3 sequence is CASSSTPAGREQPQHF. CDR3 nucleotide sequence: TGTGCCAGCAGTTCCACCCCCGCCGGGAGGGAACAGCCCCAGCATTTT.

The V and J genes are TRBV13 and TRBJ1-1, with D unresolved. Per germline, CDR1 PRHDT and CDR2 FYEKMQ (reference sequence). The CDR3 consists of 14 residues. Trimming shortened V by 4 bases and J by 1 base, and 10 bases separated the two germline ends. The DNA of the CDR3 is TGTGCCAGCAGCTCCCTCACGCAGAACACTGAAGCTTTCTTT. This translates into CASSSLTQNTEAFF.

This clone was seen only once. The chain employs TRBV2 and TRBJ1-4; unclear D gene. V dropped 10 bases and J dropped 6 bases, with 9 bases sitting between them. The germline gives CDR1 SNHLY, CDR2 FYNNEI. This CDR3 has 11 amino acids. The CDR3 region has the DNA TGTGCCACCGGGAGAGATGAAAAACTGTTTTTT. It codes for CATGRDEKLFF.

This chain joins TRBV7-9 and TRBJ1-1; TRBD1 agrees at 9 bases. The CDR3 contains 14 residues. Trimming removed 7 bases from V and 4 bases from J; junction bases left unmatched: 7. Germline values: CDR1 SEHNR, CDR2 FQNEAQ (reference sequence). The CDR3 region is CASTAVTGGTEAFF. The CDR3 bases are TGTGCCAGCACCGCCGTGACAGGGGGCACTGAAGCTTTCTTT.

This clone was recorded once. The chain has TRBV5-1 and TRBJ2-1; possibly TRBD1 for D (6 bases). The length of the CDR3 is 16 residues. Looked up from germline, CDR1 is SGHRS and CDR2 is YFSETQ. V was clipped by 3 bases and J by 1 base, with 14 bases between them. CDR3 nucleotide sequence: TGCGCCAGCAGCTCCCGGACAGCACCGTCCTACAATGAGCAGTTCTTC. Its translation is CASSSRTAPSYNEQFF.

The chain uses TRBV15 and TRBJ2-5, with 11 bases fitting TRBD2. V was clipped by 0 bases and J by 4 bases; unmatched bases: 4. The CDR3 contains 16 residues. Germline CDR1 and CDR2: LNHNV and YYDKDF (reference sequence). The CDR3 spells CATSRDHGTSGETQYF. As DNA, the CDR3 is TGTGCCACCAGCAGAGATCACGGGACTAGCGGAGAGACCCAGTACTTC.

The rearrangement uses TRBV6-5 and TRBJ1-2; 7 bases fit TRBD1. The length of the CDR3 is 15 residues. The trim removed 5 bases at V and 5 bases at J, leaving 11 bases unmatched. Germline V gene sequence: CDR1 MNHEY, CDR2 SVGAGI. The CDR3 reads CASSRDREFLYGYTF. As DNA, the CDR3 is TGTGCCAGCAGTAGAGACAGGGAATTTTTGTATGGCTACACCTTC.

The chain has TRBV2 and TRBJ2-2; D remains unclear. V lost 4 bases and J 2 bases, leaving 8 bases between the germline ends. Germline lookup yields CDR1 SNHLY and CDR2 FYNNEI. The CDR3 is 14 residues long. CDR3 bases: TGTGCCAGCAGTGTTGAGGCAAACACCGGGGAGCTGTTTTTT. Residues: CASSVEANTGELFF.

This clone was counted once. This chain uses TRBV5-8 with TRBJ1-5; 8 bases fit TRBD1. This CDR3 contains 15 residues. With V trimmed by 1 base and J by 6 bases, 6 bases remained unmatched. The V gene's germline CDR1 is SGHTS and CDR2 YDEGEE. The CDR3 DNA follows: TGTGCCAGCAGCTTGAATGGGGACAGGCGTCAGCCCCAGCATTTT. It specifies CASSLNGDRRQPQHF.